One and the same sample provided the 29 T cell receptor beta chains below, sequenced in a study of blood T cell repertoires in COVID-19. The assay was immunoSEQ multiplex PCR, and TCRdb's table has in-frame clones only and misses some. The repertoire consists of about 230,000 clones, with roughly 80% occurring once and the leading ten covering roughly 7.9%. The sequencing input was peripheral blood. Receptors originate from a woman of 80 years or more with acute or convalescent COVID-19.

The genes are TRBV9 and TRBJ2-1; 8 bases line up with TRBD2. The CDR3 runs 16 residues. J gave up 9 bases and V 3 bases, and 14 bases lay outside the gene matches. Germline V lookup: CDR1 SGDLS, CDR2 YYNGEE. The CDR3 region has the DNA TGTGCCAGCAGCGCTACGATCGGACTAGCCGCCGGTGAGCAGTTCTTC. This sequence encodes CASSATIGLAAGEQFF.

The chain combines TRBV7-9 with TRBJ2-7; D gene unclear. Germline CDR1 is SEHNR and CDR2 is FQNEAQ (reference sequence). V lost 1 base and J lost 5, with 21 bases in between. The CDR3 totals 17 residues. CDR3 loop: CASSLEIGRPGVHEQYF. The CDR3 DNA follows: TGTGCCAGCAGCTTAGAAATCGGCAGGCCAGGCGTCCACGAGCAGTACTTC. The whole variable domain, remainder taken from reference TRBV7-9 and TRBJ2-7, is DTGVSQNPRHKITKRGQNVTFRCDPISEHNRLYWYRQTLGQGPEFLTYFQNEAQLEKSRLLSDRFSAERPKGSFSTLEIQRTEQGDSAMYLCASSLEIGRPGVHEQYFGPGTRLTVT.

The chain carries TRBV5-1 and TRBJ1-4; a possible D gene is TRBD1 (5 bases). Trimming cost V 4 bases and J 0 bases, with 13 bases left between them. The CDR3 runs to 16 residues. CDR1 SGHRS and CDR2 YFSETQ come from the germline V gene. The CDR3 loop reads CASSPWQGATNEKLFF. The CDR3 DNA reads TGCGCCAGCAGCCCCTGGCAGGGCGCAACTAATGAAAAACTGTTTTTT.

The rearrangement uses TRBV6-5 and TRBJ1-5, with TRBD1 matching over 7 bases. The CDR3 covers 13 residues. Trimming at V came to 2 bases and at J to 7 bases, leaving 2 bases not matched to a gene. Germline lookup yields CDR1 MNHEY and CDR2 SVGAGI. The DNA of the CDR3 is TGTGCCAGCAGTTACGACAGGGCCCAGCCCCAGCATTTT. It is translated as CASSYDRAQPQHF.

This clone appeared once. The chain has TRBV3-1 (or the pseudogene TRBV3-2) and TRBJ2-5; 7 bases align to TRBD2. V gave up 0 bases and J gave up 3 bases; unmatched junction bases: 4. Looked up from germline, CDR1 is LGHDT and CDR2 is YNNKEL (reference sequence). The CDR3 contains 15 residues. Written as DNA, the CDR3 is TGTGCCAGCAGCCAAGATCCACTAGCGAAAGAGACCCAGTACTTC. As protein: CASSQDPLAKETQYF.

J is TRBJ1-2 and V is TRBV5-1, with D tentatively TRBD1 (6 bases). Trimming stripped 5 bases from V and 13 bases from J, with 21 bases between. The CDR3 consists of 13 residues. The germline CDR1 and CDR2 sequences are SGHRS and YFSETQ. Here the CDR3 DNA reads TGCGCCAGCAGGGAAGGCCAGGGGATTGGATGCACCTTC. The encoded protein is CASREGQGIGCTF. Combining the CDR3 with reference TRBV5-1 and TRBJ1-2 gives the whole variable domain KAGVTQTPRYLIKTRGQQVTLSCSPISGHRSVSWYQQTPGQGLQFLFEYFSETQRNKGNFPGRFSGRQFSNSRSEMNVSTLELGDSALYLCASREGQGIGCTFGSGTRLTVV.

The chain has TRBV7-9 and TRBJ1-1, with D hard to call. Deletions cut 1 base from V and 0 bases from J, with 3 bases between. Germline-derived CDR1 and CDR2 are SEHNR and FQNEAQ (reference sequence). The CDR3 consists of 13 residues. In DNA, the CDR3 is TGTGCCAGCAGCTTAGACATGAACACTGAAGCTTTCTTT. This sequence encodes CASSLDMNTEAFF. Drawing the rest from reference TRBV7-9 and TRBJ1-1, the complete variable domain is DTGVSQNPRHKITKRGQNVTFRCDPISEHNRLYWYRQTLGQGPEFLTYFQNEAQLEKSRLLSDRFSAERPKGSFSTLEIQRTEQGDSAMYLCASSLDMNTEAFFGQGTRLTVV.

This chain uses TRBV18 with TRBJ2-7; D is perhaps TRBD2 (5 bases). Germline values: CDR1 KGHSH, CDR2 LQKENI. V dropped 3 bases and J dropped 9 bases, with 18 bases sitting between them. This CDR3 contains 14 residues. CDR3: CASSPAESEGAQYF. The CDR3 nucleotides read TGTGCCAGCTCACCGGCGGAGTCCGAGGGAGCGCAGTACTTC. Based on the CDR3 plus reference TRBV18 and TRBJ2-7, the full variable domain is NAGVMQNPRHLVRRRGQEARLRCSPMKGHSHVYWYRQLPEEGLKFMVYLQKENIIDESGMPKERFSAEFPKEGPSILRIQQVVRGDSAAYFCASSPAESEGAQYFGPGTRLTVT.

This clone was seen a handful of times. V usage is TRBV19 and J usage is TRBJ1-6, with D possibly being TRBD1 (6 bases). The ends were cut back, 10 bases at V and 7 bases at J, with 17 bases in the middle. Germline CDR1 LNHDA, CDR2 SQIVND (reference sequence). This CDR3 has 14 residues. This chain's CDR3 is CATMDSLTNSPLHF. The CDR3 coding sequence is TGTGCCACGATGGACAGCTTAACGAATTCACCCCTCCACTTT.

In the case of this clone: It is unclear where the CDR3 begins or ends on the DNA, so no DNA is shown, and the CDR3 is as TCRdb lists it. The rearrangement links TRBV3-1 (or the pseudogene TRBV3-2) to TRBJ2-1; the table's D gene call, TRBD1, was not cross checked with the DNA. The CDR3 spans 13 residues, counting both ends. Per the germline V gene, CDR1 is LGHDT and CDR2 is YNNKEL (reference sequence). The CDR3 region is CASSQRFGTGTFF.

The chain couples TRBV24-1 to TRBJ2-5; D is uncertain. V was shortened by 4 bases and J by 2 bases, with 7 bases between the two germline ends. The germline gives CDR1 KGHDR, CDR2 SFDVKD. The CDR3 has 13 residues. The CDR3 DNA is TGTGCCACCAGTGAGCGGAGTCAAGAGACCCAGTACTTC. It specifies CATSERSQETQYF.

This chain links TRBV5-1 with TRBJ2-1, with D unclear. Looked up from germline, CDR1 is SGHRS and CDR2 is YFSETQ. The CDR3 extends over 13 amino acids. V was clipped by 7 bases and J by 5 bases, with 13 bases between them. CDR3 amino acids: CASCNQQNNEQFF. The CDR3 DNA reads TGCGCCAGCTGTAACCAACAGAACAATGAGCAGTTCTTC.

The chain has TRBV9 and TRBJ2-7, with TRBD1 identical over 9 bases. Trimming cost V 0 bases and J 7 bases; bases outside gene matches: 5. Germline CDR1 reads SGDLS; CDR2 reads YYNGEE. The CDR3 extends over 14 amino acids. This CDR3 is CASSVDSGTGEQYF. CDR3 DNA sequence: TGTGCCAGCAGCGTAGACTCCGGGACAGGGGAGCAGTACTTC.

This clone was found once. The chain has TRBV6-2 or TRBV6-3 and TRBJ2-1; 12 bases map to TRBD2. This CDR3 region has 16 residues. The junction had 4 bases not matched to a gene; V was cut back by 2 bases and J by 5 bases. Germline CDR1 is MNHEY and CDR2 is SVGEGT. CDR3 nucleotides: TGTGCCAGCAGTTACCCTAGCGGGAGGGGTAACAATGAGCAGTTCTTC. Amino acids: CASSYPSGRGNNEQFF.

The chain couples TRBV28 to TRBJ2-7; 7 bases agree with TRBD2. V gave up 6 bases and J gave up 4 bases; unmatched junction bases: 12. The CDR3 has 15 residues. Germline-derived CDR1 and CDR2 are MDHEN and SYDVKM. The CDR3 DNA reads TGTGCCAGCAGACCCTCTCTGGCGGGAGTGTACGAGCAGTACTTC. It translates to CASRPSLAGVYEQYF.

V is TRBV7-2 and J is TRBJ2-1, with 11 bases lining up with TRBD2. There are 16 residues in the CDR3. Germline CDR1 and CDR2: SGHTA and FQGNSA. With 5 bases clipped from V and 2 bases from J, the junction kept 5 bases outside the gene matches. As DNA, the CDR3 is TGTGCCAGCAGCACCCGTAGCGGGAGGGCCTACAATGAGCAGTTCTTC. Its translation is CASSTRSGRAYNEQFF.

The chain combines TRBV7-6 with TRBJ1-1; D is possibly TRBD1 (5 bases). V shed 1 base and J shed 3 bases, with 15 bases lying between them. There are 16 residues in the CDR3. Germline lookup yields CDR1 SGHVS and CDR2 FNYEAQ. In DNA form, the CDR3 reads TGTGCCAGCAGCTTAGAGGGGAGGGATAGGGACACTGAAGCTTTCTTT. Its translation is CASSLEGRDRDTEAFF.

The V gene is TRBV12-5, the J gene TRBJ1-6, with no clear D. From germline, CDR1 is LGHNT and CDR2 FRNRAP. Trimming cost V 5 bases and J 9 bases, with 20 bases left between them. The CDR3 sequence is 16 residues long. The CDR3 is CASGNILTQQASPLHF. CDR3 DNA: TGTGCTAGTGGTAATATACTAACGCAGCAAGCTTCACCCCTCCACTTT.

This rearrangement joins TRBV6-6 to TRBJ2-1; no clear D gene. The V gene lost 4 bases and the J gene lost 0 bases, with 4 bases spanning the gap. Germline lookup yields CDR1 MNHNY and CDR2 SVGAGI (reference sequence). CDR3 length: 13 amino acids. CDR3 protein: CASSSGSYNEQFF. CDR3 nucleotides: TGTGCCAGCAGTTCAGGCTCCTACAATGAGCAGTTCTTC.

V is TRBV9 and J is TRBJ1-4; 7 bases map to TRBD1. Germline CDR1 SGDLS, CDR2 YYNGEE. The CDR3 is 14 residues long. The J segment lost 10 bases and the V segment lost 3 bases, leaving 9 bases of the junction unmatched. For the CDR3, the DNA is TGTGCCAGCAGCGGGACAGGTGGGAGCGGAAAACTGTTTTTT. The encoded protein is CASSGTGGSGKLFF.

The chain carries TRBV19 and TRBJ1-1, with TRBD1 as a possible D gene (6 bases). V was pared by 4 bases and J by 1 base, with 10 bases between. The CDR3 is 14 residues long. The germline V gene has CDR1 LNHDA and CDR2 SQIVND (reference sequence). The CDR3 reads CASSTTDRNTEAFF. In DNA form, the CDR3 reads TGTGCCAGTAGTACCACGGACAGGAACACTGAAGCTTTCTTT.

This clone has only one observation. The V gene is TRBV3-1 (or the pseudogene TRBV3-2), the J gene TRBJ1-1; 7 bases are a match to TRBD1. The ends lost 2 bases at V and 8 bases at J; junction bases unmatched: 8. Germline CDR1 and CDR2: LGHDT and YNNKEL (reference sequence). CDR3 size: 14 residues. CDR3 in DNA: TGTGCCAGCAGCCAACAGGGACAGCCTAAGGAAGCTTTCTTT. Translation gives CASSQQGQPKEAFF.

V usage is TRBV2 and J usage is TRBJ2-1; a weak D match, TRBD2 (6 bases). Trimming stripped 5 bases from V and 10 bases from J, with 6 bases between. CDR3 length: 10 residues. From germline, CDR1 is SNHLY and CDR2 FYNNEI. The DNA for the CDR3 is TGTGCCAGCAGTCGGGGGGAGCAGTTCTTC. Amino acids: CASSRGEQFF.

The genes are TRBV2 and TRBJ1-2; 11 nucleotides align to TRBD1. Germline-derived CDR1 and CDR2 are SNHLY and FYNNEI. Trimming at V came to 6 bases and at J to 2 bases, leaving 11 bases not matched to a gene. The CDR3 is 17 amino acids. The chain's CDR3 is CASSPPGQGVGNYGYTF. In DNA, the CDR3 is TGTGCCAGCAGCCCTCCGGGACAGGGGGTTGGGAACTATGGCTACACCTTC.

The chain joins TRBV7-9 to TRBJ1-1; weak D call: TRBD1 (5 bases). Trimming cost V 3 bases and J 4 bases, with 15 bases left between them. The germline V gene has CDR1 SEHNR and CDR2 FQNEAQ (reference sequence). The CDR3 runs 15 residues. The CDR3 nucleotides are TGTGCCAGCAGCTTCCAGGGTAGATCGGTCACTGAAGCTTTCTTT. Its protein is CASSFQGRSVTEAFF.

The chain is built from TRBV24-1 and TRBJ2-3, with 7 bases matching TRBD1. Germline V gene lookup returns CDR1 KGHDR and CDR2 SFDVKD. This CDR3 region has 15 residues. Trimming took 5 bases from V and 1 from J; bases not matched to a gene: 5. The CDR3: CATSGDGTGTDTQYF. Written as DNA, the CDR3 is TGTGCCACCAGTGGGGACGGGACAGGCACAGATACGCAGTATTTT.

V and J are TRBV19 and TRBJ2-1; 8 bases agree with TRBD2. J gave up 5 bases and V 2 bases, and 5 bases lay outside the gene matches. The CDR3 contains 15 residues. Germline-derived CDR1 and CDR2 are LNHDA and SQIVND (reference sequence). CDR3 residues: CASSISGGTHNEQFF. Here the CDR3 DNA reads TGTGCCAGTAGTATATCGGGAGGGACGCACAATGAGCAGTTCTTC.

A few counts support this clone. This chain uses TRBV3-1 (or the pseudogene TRBV3-2) with TRBJ1-2, with 8 nucleotides matching TRBD1. CDR3 length: 14 amino acids. From germline, CDR1 is LGHDT and CDR2 YNNKEL (reference sequence). Trimming at V came to 1 base and at J to 5 bases, leaving 3 bases not matched to a gene. In nucleotides, the CDR3 is TGTGCCAGCAGCCAAGCCCGGACAGGGTATGGCTACACCTTC. Protein product: CASSQARTGYGYTF.

V usage is TRBV28 and J usage is TRBJ2-7; 9 positions match TRBD1. With V trimmed by 6 bases and J by 2 bases, 8 bases remained unmatched. Germline V gene sequence: CDR1 MDHEN, CDR2 SYDVKM. The CDR3 extends over 15 amino acids. CDR3: CASRGQGQGTYEQYF. CDR3 bases: TGTGCCAGCAGGGGACAGGGACAGGGAACCTACGAGCAGTACTTC.